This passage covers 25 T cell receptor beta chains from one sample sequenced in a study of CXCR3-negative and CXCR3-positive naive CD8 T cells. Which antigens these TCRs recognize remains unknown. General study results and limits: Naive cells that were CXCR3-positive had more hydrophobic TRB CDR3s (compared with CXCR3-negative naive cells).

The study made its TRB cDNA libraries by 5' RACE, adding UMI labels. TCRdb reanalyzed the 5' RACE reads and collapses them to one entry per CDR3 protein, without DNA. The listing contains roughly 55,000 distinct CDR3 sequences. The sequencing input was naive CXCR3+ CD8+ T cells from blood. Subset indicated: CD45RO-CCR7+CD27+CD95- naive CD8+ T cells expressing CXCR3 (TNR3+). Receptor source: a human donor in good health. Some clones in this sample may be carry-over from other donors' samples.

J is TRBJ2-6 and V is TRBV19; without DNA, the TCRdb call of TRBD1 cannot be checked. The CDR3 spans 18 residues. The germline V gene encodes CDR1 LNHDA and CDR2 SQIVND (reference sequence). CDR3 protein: CASSMIRGPVSGANVLTF.

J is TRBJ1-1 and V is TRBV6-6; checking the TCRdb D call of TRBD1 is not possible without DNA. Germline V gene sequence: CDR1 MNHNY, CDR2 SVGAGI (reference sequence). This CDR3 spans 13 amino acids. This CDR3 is CASSYVGDTEAFF.

The chain's CDR3 is CAISEETSGSYEQYF. This sequence joins TRBV10-3 and TRBJ2-7; TCRdb selects TRBD2, and the lack of DNA leaves this call unchecked. The CDR3 consists of 15 residues. CDR1 and CDR2 from the germline V gene are ENHRY and SYGVKD.

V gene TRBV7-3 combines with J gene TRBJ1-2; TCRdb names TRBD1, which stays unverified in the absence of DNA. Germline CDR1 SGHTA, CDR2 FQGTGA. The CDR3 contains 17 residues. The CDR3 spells CASSLYPTSGGDYGYTF.

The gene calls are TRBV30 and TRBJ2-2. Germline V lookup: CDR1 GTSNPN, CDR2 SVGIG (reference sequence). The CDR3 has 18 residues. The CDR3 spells CAWSVVGRSIANTGELFF. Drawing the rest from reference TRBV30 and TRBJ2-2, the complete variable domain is SQTIHQWPATLVQPVGSPLSLECTVEGTSNPNLYWYRQAAGRGLQLLFYSVGIGQISSEVPQNLSASRPQDRQFILSSKKLLLSDSGFYLCAWSVVGRSIANTGELFFGEGSRLTVL.

The CDR3 sequence: CSAVTGSYNEQFF. The V and J genes are TRBV20-1 and TRBJ2-1; TCRdb outputs TRBD1, but without DNA this stays unchecked. CDR3 size: 13 residues. CDR1 is DFQATT, CDR2 SNEGSKA, per germline (reference sequence).

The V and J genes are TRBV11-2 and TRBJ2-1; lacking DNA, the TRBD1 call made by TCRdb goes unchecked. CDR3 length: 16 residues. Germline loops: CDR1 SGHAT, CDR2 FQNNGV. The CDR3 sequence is CASSGPGTGDYNEQFF.

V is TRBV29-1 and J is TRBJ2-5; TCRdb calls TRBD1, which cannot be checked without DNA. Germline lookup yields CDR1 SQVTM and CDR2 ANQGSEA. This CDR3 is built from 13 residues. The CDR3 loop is CSVVRDLGETQYF. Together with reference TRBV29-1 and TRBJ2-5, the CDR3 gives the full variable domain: SAVISQKPSRDICQRGTSLTIQCQVDSQVTMMFWYRQQPGQSLTLIATANQGSEATYESGFVIDKFPISRPNLTFSTLTVSNMSPEDSSIYLCSVVRDLGETQYFGPGTRLLVL.

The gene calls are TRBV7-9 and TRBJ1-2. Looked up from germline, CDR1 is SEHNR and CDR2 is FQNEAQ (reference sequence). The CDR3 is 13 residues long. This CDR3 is CASSFGGLGGYTF.

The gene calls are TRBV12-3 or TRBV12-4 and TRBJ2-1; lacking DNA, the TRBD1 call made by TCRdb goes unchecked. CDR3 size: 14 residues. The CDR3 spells CASSPRGQGSEQFF.

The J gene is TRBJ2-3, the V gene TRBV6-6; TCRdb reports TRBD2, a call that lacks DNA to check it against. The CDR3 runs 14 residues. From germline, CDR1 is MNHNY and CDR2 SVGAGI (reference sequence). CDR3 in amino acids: CATSSGGRADTQYF.

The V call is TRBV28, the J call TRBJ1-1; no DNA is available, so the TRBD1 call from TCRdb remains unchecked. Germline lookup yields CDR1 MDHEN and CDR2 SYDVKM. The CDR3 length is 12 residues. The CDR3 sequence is CATKQENTEAFF.

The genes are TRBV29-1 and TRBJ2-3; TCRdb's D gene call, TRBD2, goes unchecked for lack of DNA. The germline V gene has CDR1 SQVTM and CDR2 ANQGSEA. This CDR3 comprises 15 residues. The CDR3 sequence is CSVEEGLAGIDTQYF.

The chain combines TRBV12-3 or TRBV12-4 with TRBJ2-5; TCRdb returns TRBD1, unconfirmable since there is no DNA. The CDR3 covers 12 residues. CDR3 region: CASRQGGETQYF.

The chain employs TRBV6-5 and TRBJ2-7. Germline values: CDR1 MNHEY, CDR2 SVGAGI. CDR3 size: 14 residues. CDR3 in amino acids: CASSYFGGSYEQYF.

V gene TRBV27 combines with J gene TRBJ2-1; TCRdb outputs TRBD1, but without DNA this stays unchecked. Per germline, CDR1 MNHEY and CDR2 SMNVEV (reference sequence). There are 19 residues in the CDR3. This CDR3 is CASIGTGGTEHSSYNEQFF.

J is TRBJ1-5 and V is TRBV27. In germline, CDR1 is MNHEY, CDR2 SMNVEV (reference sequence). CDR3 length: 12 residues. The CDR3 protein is CASSSGNQPQHF.

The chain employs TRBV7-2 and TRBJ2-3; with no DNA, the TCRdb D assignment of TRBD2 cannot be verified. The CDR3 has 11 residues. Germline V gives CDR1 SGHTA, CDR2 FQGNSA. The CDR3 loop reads CASSAGDTQYF.

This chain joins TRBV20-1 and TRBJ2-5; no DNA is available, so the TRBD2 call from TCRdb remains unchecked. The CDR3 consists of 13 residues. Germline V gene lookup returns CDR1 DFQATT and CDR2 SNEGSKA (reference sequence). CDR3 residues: CSARREYQETQYF.

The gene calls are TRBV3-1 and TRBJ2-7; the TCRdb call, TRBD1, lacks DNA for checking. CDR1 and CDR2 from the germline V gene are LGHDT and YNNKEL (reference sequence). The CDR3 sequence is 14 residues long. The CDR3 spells CASSDRDSLYEQYF.

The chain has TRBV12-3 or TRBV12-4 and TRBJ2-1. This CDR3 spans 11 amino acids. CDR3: CASSLGGEQFF.

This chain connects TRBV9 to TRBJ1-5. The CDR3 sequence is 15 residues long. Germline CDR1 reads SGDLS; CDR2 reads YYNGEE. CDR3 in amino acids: CASSVGGASNQPQHF.

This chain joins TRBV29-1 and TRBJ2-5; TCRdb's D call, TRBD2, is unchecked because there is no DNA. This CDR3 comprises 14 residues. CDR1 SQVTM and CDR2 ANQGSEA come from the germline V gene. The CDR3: CSVEIGISGETQYF.

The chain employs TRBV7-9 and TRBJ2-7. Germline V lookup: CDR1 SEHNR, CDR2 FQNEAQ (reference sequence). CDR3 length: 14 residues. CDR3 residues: CASSFSPTGIEQYF.

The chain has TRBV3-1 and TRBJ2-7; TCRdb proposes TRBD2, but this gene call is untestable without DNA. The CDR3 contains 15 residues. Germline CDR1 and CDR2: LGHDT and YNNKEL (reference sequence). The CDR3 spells CASSLGSAGDYEQYF.